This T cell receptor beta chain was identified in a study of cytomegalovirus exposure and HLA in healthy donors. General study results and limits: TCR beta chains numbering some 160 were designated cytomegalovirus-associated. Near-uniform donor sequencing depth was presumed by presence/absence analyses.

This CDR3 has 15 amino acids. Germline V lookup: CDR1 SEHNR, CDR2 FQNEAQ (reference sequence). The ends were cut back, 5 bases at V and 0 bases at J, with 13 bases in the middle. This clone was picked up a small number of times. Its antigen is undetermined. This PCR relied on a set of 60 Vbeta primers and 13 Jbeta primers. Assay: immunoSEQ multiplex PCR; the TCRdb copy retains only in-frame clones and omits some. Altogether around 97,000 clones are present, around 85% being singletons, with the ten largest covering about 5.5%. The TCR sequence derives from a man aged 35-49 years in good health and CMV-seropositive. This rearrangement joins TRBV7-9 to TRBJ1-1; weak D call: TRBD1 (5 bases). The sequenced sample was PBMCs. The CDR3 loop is CASSPRQIMNTEAFF. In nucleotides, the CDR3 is TGTGCCAGCAGCCCGAGACAGATAATGAACACTGAAGCTTTCTTT.